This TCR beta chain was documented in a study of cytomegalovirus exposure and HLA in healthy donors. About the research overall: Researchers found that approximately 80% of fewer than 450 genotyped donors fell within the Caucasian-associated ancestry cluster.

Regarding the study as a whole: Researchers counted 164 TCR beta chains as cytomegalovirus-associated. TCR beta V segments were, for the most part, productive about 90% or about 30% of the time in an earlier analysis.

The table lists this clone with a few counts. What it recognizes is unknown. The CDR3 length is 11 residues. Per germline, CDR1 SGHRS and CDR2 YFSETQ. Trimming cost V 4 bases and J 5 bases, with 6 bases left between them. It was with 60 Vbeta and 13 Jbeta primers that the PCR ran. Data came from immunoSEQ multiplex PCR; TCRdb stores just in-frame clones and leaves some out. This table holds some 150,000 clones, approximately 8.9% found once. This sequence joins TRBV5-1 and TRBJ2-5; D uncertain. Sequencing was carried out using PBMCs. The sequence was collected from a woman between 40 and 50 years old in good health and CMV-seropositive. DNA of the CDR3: TGCGCCAGCAGCCAGGATGAGACCCAGTACTTC. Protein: CASSQDETQYF.